This T cell receptor (beta chain) was recorded in a study of early stage breast cancer tumors (dated by TCRdb to about 2017). At the level of the whole study: Of the 15 to 20 invasive breast tumors, 12 to 13 were found to be estrogen receptor-positive, progesterone receptor-positive and HER2-negative. A read coverage of roughly 10-fold per sample was achieved on average. The samples as a whole yielded some 2,700,000 detected templates, corresponding to roughly 1 million unique clonotypes. Of the roughly 12 ER+/PR+/HER2- tumors, eight were classified as invasive ductal carcinomas and four as invasive lobular carcinomas. Overall study results and their limits: Repertoires from blood resembled normal breast more closely than tumor, and using blood as a reference for each tissue separated tumor from normal in about 90% of the 16 patients. Sequencing bulk genomic DNA from unsorted cells could not capture chain pairing or functional markers like CD4, CD8 and FOXP3. Because the cohort was small, a breakdown by tumor subtype could not be done. Compared with adjacent normal breast tissue, tumors had 2.5 to 3-fold higher T cell density and higher clonality. Enriched TCRB sequences shared across patients were found to be mostly commonly generated sequences that were unlikely to play an important role in the tumor microenvironment.

Two independent genomic DNA replicates were amplified for each sample, with approximately 0.5 ug used for blood and roughly 1.5 ug for tumor or normal breast. TCRB sequencing of genomic DNA was carried out with the ImmunoSeq Intro kit according to the manufacturer's instructions. Multiplex PCR was run for roughly 31 cycles using proprietary primers and spike-in control sequences for absolute quantification. Single-end 150-bp reads were used to sequence an 87-bp fragment spanning the CDR3 and the flanking V and J genes. Seven samples, with two replicates for each sample, were multiplexed per lane of an Illumina MiSeq using version 3.0 chemistry. In the original analysis: Raw data were processed with the vendor's proprietary pipeline, and both replicates were merged into a single result per sample. Productive rearrangements sharing the V-gene family, CDR3 amino acid sequence and J-gene segment were defined as clonotypes. To compute clonality, the normalized Shannon entropy (Pielou evenness) of TCRB abundances was subtracted from 1. T cell density was estimated as total templates divided by the number of input cells, with the number of input cells inferred from the DNA input amount. Recon with default parameters was used to estimate total repertoire diversity and clonality. Clonotypes with over 0.1% abundance in tumor and at least 32-fold higher abundance in tumor than in normal breast were defined as tumor-enriched. The clones in this table, taken by TCRdb from immuneACCESS, are in-frame only. Not every clone is retained; where verified, under half of the shortfall comes from an unresolved V gene, and the cause of the rest is unknown. The V and J calls and clone size are taken from that table; D and trimming were inferred from the DNA. The sample includes some 25,000 clones, with less than 75% observed a single time. The ten most abundant clones make up 9.5% to 10% of the sample.

Dicing about 17-55 mg of tumor tissue typically gave a DNA yield of more than 2.5 ug. The study profiled bulk TCR beta-chain repertoires in matched peripheral blood, tumor and adjacent normal breast tissue taken from approximately 16 patients with early-stage breast cancer. Following resection, visually identified tumor tissue was excised and transferred into prechilled RNAlater. Tumor tissue (roughly 18-50 mg) was diced and then homogenized with a TissueLyser II in RLTplus buffer containing beta-mercaptoethanol and antifoaming agent. The Qiagen AllPrep DNA/RNA Mini kit was used to extract genomic DNA. V and J are truncated by 4 bases and 0 bases respectively, leaving an intervening sequence of 20 bases. Per the germline V gene, SGDLS is the CDR1 and YYNGEE is the CDR2. From its cysteine to its phenylalanine, the CDR3 spans 17 amino acids. Only the CDR3 portion is preserved as DNA: 51 bases, with reading frame beginning at the first base.

This clone turned up a few times. Its specific antigen is unknown. Base qualities are not recorded, but no much larger clone differs from it by a single base. The TCR originated in a person in their sixties or seventies with breast cancer. The material sequenced was breast tumor tissue. The chain uses TRBV9 and TRBJ2-7; TRBD2 is a possible D gene, resting on 7 matching bases. Here is the DNA: TGTGCCAGCAGCCTGGGGGGGGCAGCGGGCGACTCCTACGAGCAGTACTTC. Its protein reads: CASSLGGAAGDSYEQYF.